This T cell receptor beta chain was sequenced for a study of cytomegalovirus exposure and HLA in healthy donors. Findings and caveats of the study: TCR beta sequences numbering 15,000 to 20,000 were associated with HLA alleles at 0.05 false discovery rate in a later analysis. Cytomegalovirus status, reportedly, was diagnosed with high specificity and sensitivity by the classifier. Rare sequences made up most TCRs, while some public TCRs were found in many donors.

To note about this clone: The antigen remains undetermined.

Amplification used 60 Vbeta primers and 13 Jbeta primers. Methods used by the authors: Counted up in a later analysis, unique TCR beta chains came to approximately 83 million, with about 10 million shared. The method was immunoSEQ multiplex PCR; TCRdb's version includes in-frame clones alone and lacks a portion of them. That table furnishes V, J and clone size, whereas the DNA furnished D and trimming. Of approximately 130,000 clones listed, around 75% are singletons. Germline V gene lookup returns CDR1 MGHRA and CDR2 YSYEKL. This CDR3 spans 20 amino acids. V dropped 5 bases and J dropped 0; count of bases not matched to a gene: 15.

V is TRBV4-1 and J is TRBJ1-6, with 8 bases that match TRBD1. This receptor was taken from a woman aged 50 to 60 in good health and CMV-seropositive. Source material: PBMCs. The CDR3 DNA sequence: TGCGCCAGCAGCTCGATACCGGGACAGGTACCTCTCTCCTATAATTCACCCCTCCACTTT. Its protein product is CASSSIPGQVPLSYNSPLHF.